These 18 T cell receptor beta chains share one sample of origin, sequenced in a study of CXCR3-negative and CXCR3-positive naive CD8 T cells (dated by TCRdb to between 2018 and 2021). Sequencing was performed on a NextSeq 550. The Human TCR Profiling Kit (MiLaboratory) was used to make UMI-labeled 5' RACE TRB cDNA libraries. One entry per CDR3 protein sequence results from the TCRdb reprocessing of the reads, with DNA left out. The sample's table lists a count of over 40,000 distinct CDR3 sequences. The leading ten clones occupy around 1.9% of the sample. The sequencing input was naive CXCR3- CD8+ T cells from blood. The intended sense of this specimen's cell subset or site label: CD45RO-CCR7+CD27+CD95- naive CD8+ T cells lacking CXCR3 (TNR3-). The receptors shown here come from a human donor in good health. Some clones in this sample may be carry-over from other donors' samples.

The V call is TRBV12-3 or TRBV12-4, the J call TRBJ2-2; the TCRdb D gene call, TRBD1, has no DNA to confirm it. The length of the CDR3 is 14 residues. CDR3: CASHGHLNTGELFF.

CDR3 amino acids: CASSQGGGGSYGYTF. The rearrangement joins TRBV4-2 to TRBJ1-2. CDR1 and CDR2 from the germline V gene are LGHNA and YNFKEQ. The CDR3 runs to 15 residues.

The chain combines TRBV29-1 with TRBJ2-5; the D call of TRBD1 rests on TCRdb alone, since no DNA is present to check it. CDR1 is SQVTM and CDR2 is ANQGSEA in the germline V gene. This CDR3 is built from 13 residues. This CDR3 reads CSVEGDREETQYF.

The CDR3 region is CASSLDISSTDTQYF. This chain joins TRBV7-9 and TRBJ2-3. Germline V CDR1 and CDR2: SEHNR, FQNEAQ (reference sequence). The CDR3 spans 15 residues.

The rearrangement uses TRBV28 and TRBJ1-1; checking the TCRdb D call of TRBD1 is not possible without DNA. CDR1 and CDR2 (germline): MDHEN, SYDVKM. This CDR3 region has 14 residues. The CDR3 here is CASRSQGTNTEAFF.

The J gene is TRBJ2-3, the V gene TRBV28; TCRdb indicates TRBD2, and absent DNA this call remains unverified. The germline CDR1 and CDR2 sequences are MDHEN and SYDVKM. The length of the CDR3 is 17 residues. CDR3 residues: CASSSQLGLAATDTQYF.

V and J are TRBV29-1 and TRBJ1-3. Per germline, CDR1 SQVTM and CDR2 ANQGSEA. The CDR3 has 11 amino acids. The CDR3 spells CSVGGGNTIYF.

The chain uses TRBV6-2 or TRBV6-3 and TRBJ1-2; the D call of TRBD1 rests on TCRdb alone, since no DNA is present to check it. The CDR3 has 17 amino acids. CDR1 and CDR2 (germline): MNHEY, SVGEGT. CDR3 region: CASSYPAGGLTNYGYTF.

V usage is TRBV29-1 and J usage is TRBJ2-7; TCRdb lists TRBD1, though no DNA is available to test this call. The CDR3 sequence is 14 residues long. Germline values: CDR1 SQVTM, CDR2 ANQGSEA. The CDR3 region is CSVEDRDTPGEQYF.

The chain couples TRBV7-3 to TRBJ2-5. The CDR3 spans 13 residues. The germline gives CDR1 SGHTA, CDR2 FQGTGA. This chain's CDR3 is CASSLDIGETQYF.

The J gene is TRBJ1-2, the V gene TRBV19; TCRdb's D gene call, TRBD1, goes unchecked for lack of DNA. The CDR3 runs 15 residues. CDR1 and CDR2 from the germline V gene are LNHDA and SQIVND (reference sequence). The CDR3 reads CASSYPGGAADGYTF.

The V and J genes are TRBV7-2 and TRBJ2-1. The CDR3 sequence is 13 residues long. Germline CDR1 reads SGHTA; CDR2 reads FQGNSA. CDR3 protein: CASSQEVYNEQFF. The full variable domain, in which reference TRBV7-2 and TRBJ2-1 provide the parts outside the CDR3, is GAGVSQSPSNKVTEKGKDVELRCDPISGHTALYWYRQSLGQGLEFLIYFQGNSAPDKSGLPSDRFSAERTGGSVSTLTIQRTQQEDSAVYLCASSQEVYNEQFFGPGTRLTVL.

The rearrangement joins TRBV28 to TRBJ2-3. The germline V gene has CDR1 MDHEN and CDR2 SYDVKM. The CDR3 contains 14 residues. Here the CDR3 reads CASSPLFETSTQYF.

The chain employs TRBV14 and TRBJ2-1; TCRdb's D gene call, TRBD2, goes unchecked for lack of DNA. The germline gives CDR1 SGHDN, CDR2 FVKESK. This CDR3 has 15 residues. The CDR3 is CASSQGLAGGGEQFF.

The rearrangement joins TRBV6-2 or TRBV6-3 to TRBJ2-3; TCRdb's D call of TRBD2 is untestable without DNA. Germline CDR1 reads MNHEY; CDR2 reads SVGEGT. The CDR3 spans 17 residues. CDR3 in amino acids: CASSYGRLAASTDTQYF.

The chain is built from TRBV12-3 or TRBV12-4 and TRBJ2-1; without DNA, the TCRdb call of TRBD2 cannot be checked. CDR3 length equals 15 residues. CDR3 loop: CASSLGLAGHNEQFF.

The CDR3 sequence: CSAGRDRLHNEQFF. The chain joins TRBV29-1 to TRBJ2-1; checking the TCRdb D call of TRBD1 is not possible without DNA. CDR1 and CDR2 (germline): SQVTM, ANQGSEA. CDR3 length: 14 amino acids.

The chain joins TRBV29-1 to TRBJ2-2. Germline V gene lookup returns CDR1 SQVTM and CDR2 ANQGSEA. This CDR3 has 12 amino acids. The CDR3 spells CSANLNTGELFF.